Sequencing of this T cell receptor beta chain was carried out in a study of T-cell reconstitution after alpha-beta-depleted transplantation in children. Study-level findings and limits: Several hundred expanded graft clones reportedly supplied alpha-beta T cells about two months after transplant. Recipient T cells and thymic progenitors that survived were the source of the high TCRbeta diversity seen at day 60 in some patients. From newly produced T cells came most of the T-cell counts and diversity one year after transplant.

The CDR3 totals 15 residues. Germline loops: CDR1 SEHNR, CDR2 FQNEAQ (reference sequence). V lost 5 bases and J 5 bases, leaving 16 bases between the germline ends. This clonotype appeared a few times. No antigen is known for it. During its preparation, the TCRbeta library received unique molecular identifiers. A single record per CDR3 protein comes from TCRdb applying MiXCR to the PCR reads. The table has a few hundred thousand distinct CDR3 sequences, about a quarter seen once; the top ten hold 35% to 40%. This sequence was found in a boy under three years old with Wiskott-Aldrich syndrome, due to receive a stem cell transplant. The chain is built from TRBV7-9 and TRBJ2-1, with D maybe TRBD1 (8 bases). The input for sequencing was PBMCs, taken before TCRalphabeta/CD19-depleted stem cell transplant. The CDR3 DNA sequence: TGTGCCAGCAGCCCCCAGCGGGACAGGAACAATGAGCAGTTCTTC. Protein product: CASSPQRDRNNEQFF.